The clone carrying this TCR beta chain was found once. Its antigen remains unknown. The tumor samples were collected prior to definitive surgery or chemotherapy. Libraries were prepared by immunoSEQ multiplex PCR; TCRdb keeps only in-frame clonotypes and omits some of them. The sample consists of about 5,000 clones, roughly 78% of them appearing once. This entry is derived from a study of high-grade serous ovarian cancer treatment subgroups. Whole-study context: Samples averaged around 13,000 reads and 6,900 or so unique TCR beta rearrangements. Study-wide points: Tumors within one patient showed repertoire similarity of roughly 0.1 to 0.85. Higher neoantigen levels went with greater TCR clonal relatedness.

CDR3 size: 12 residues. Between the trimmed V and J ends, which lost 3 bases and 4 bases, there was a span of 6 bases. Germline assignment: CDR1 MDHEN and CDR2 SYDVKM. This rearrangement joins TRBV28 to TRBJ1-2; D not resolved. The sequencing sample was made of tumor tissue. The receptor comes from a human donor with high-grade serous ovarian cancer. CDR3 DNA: TGTGCCAGCAGTTTCGGTCCCTATGGCTACACCTTC. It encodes CASSFGPYGYTF.